These 17 T cell receptor beta chains were sequenced from one sample in a study of T cell responses to AZD1222 COVID-19 vaccine. Data came from immunoSEQ multiplex PCR; TCRdb stores just in-frame clones and leaves some out. This sample has 200,000 to 250,000 clones, with about 94% found just once. The sample consisted of peripheral blood, taken 28 days after the second dose of the MenACWY control vaccine. These receptor sequences come from an adult who received the MenACWY meningococcal vaccine as a control.

This sequence joins TRBV28 and TRBJ1-2; unclear D gene. V dropped 6 bases and J dropped 5 bases, with 13 bases sitting between them. The CDR3 covers 13 residues. The germline V gene encodes CDR1 MDHEN and CDR2 SYDVKM. The CDR3 DNA sequence: TGTGCCAGCAGCAGTCGTCAAGGGTATGGCTACACCTTC. Protein product: CASSSRQGYGYTF.

J is TRBJ1-1 and V is TRBV28, with D possibly matching TRBD1 (5 bases). This CDR3 is 14 amino acids long. V was trimmed by 7 bases and J by 5 bases, leaving 17 bases between them. CDR1 is MDHEN and CDR2 is SYDVKM in the germline V gene. DNA for the CDR3: TGTGCCAGCACCGGGGGGTGGGGCTGGACTGAAGCTTTCTTT. It is translated as CASTGGWGWTEAFF.

The chain joins TRBV28 to TRBJ2-7; D is unclear. CDR3 size: 14 residues. Germline CDR1 and CDR2: MDHEN and SYDVKM. V shed 2 bases and J shed 0 bases, with 8 bases lying between them. The CDR3 here is CASSLVPSSYEQYF. DNA for the CDR3: TGTGCCAGCAGTTTAGTCCCGTCCTCCTACGAGCAGTACTTC.

The chain has TRBV24-1 and TRBJ2-3; D may be TRBD2 (6 bases). The germline V gene has CDR1 KGHDR and CDR2 SFDVKD. There are 14 residues in the CDR3. The V end was cut by 7 bases, the J end by 0 bases, with 10 bases between. As DNA, the CDR3 is TGTGCCACCAGGGGGGGTTTGAGCACAGATACGCAGTATTTT. Protein: CATRGGLSTDTQYF.

J is TRBJ2-7 and V is TRBV19; no firm D call. Germline CDR1 and CDR2: LNHDA and SQIVND (reference sequence). The V and J ends lost 3 bases and 6 bases respectively, with 12 bases between them. CDR3 size: 13 residues. The CDR3 region has the DNA TGTGCCAGTAGTATCCTGGGTGGCGGCGAGCAGTACTTC. Residues: CASSILGGGEQYF. Together with reference TRBV19 and TRBJ2-7, the CDR3 gives the full variable domain: DGGITQSPKYLFRKEGQNVTLSCEQNLNHDAMYWYRQDPGQGLRLIYYSQIVNDFQKGDIAEGYSVSREKKESFPLTVTSAQKNPTAFYLCASSILGGGEQYFGPGTRLTVT.

The chain is built from TRBV19 and TRBJ1-1, with D unresolved. V lost 1 base and J lost 1, with 4 bases in between. Germline V lookup: CDR1 LNHDA, CDR2 SQIVND (reference sequence). There are 13 residues in the CDR3. The CDR3 DNA sequence: TGTGCCAGTAGTATAGTTGAGAACACTGAAGCTTTCTTT. Translation: CASSIVENTEAFF.

This sequence joins TRBV5-1 and TRBJ1-2, with D possibly TRBD1 on 6 matching bases. The CDR3 is 15 residues long. Trimming cost V 4 bases and J 4 bases, with 17 bases left between them. Germline assignment: CDR1 SGHRS and CDR2 YFSETQ. The CDR3 protein is CASSGGRQMIYGYTF. In nucleotides, the CDR3 is TGCGCCAGCAGCGGGGGCAGACAGATGATCTATGGCTACACCTTC.

This clone was seen once. V usage is TRBV7-2 and J usage is TRBJ2-2; no firm D call. V lost 3 bases to trimming and J lost 7 bases, with 15 bases between them. CDR3 length equals 15 residues. CDR1 and CDR2 from the germline V gene are SGHTA and FQGNSA. The CDR3 bases are TGTGCCAGCAGCTTTCAGACATCGTTAGACGGGGAGCTGTTTTTT. Amino acids: CASSFQTSLDGELFF.

The genes are TRBV29-1 and TRBJ2-1; 11 bases are a match to TRBD2. The CDR3 contains 13 residues. Trimming removed 4 bases from V and 6 bases from J; junction bases left unmatched: 2. CDR1 and CDR2 from the germline V gene are SQVTM and ANQGSEA. CDR3 sequence (DNA): TGCAGCGTTGTTGGGACTAGCGGCAATGAGCAGTTCTTC. Translation gives CSVVGTSGNEQFF.

The chain recombines TRBV15 with TRBJ2-7, with D maybe TRBD1 (5 bases). Per the germline V gene, CDR1 is LNHNV and CDR2 is YYDKDF (reference sequence). CDR3 length: 14 amino acids. V lost 0 bases, J lost 4 bases, and 10 bases lay in between. In DNA, the CDR3 is TGTGCCACCAGCAGAGATAGGGGCGGATACGAGCAGTACTTC. This codes for CATSRDRGGYEQYF.

The table lists this clone with a count of one. The rearrangement joins TRBV6-5 to TRBJ1-4, with D possibly being TRBD1 (5 bases). The germline V gene has CDR1 MNHEY and CDR2 SVGAGI. V shed 2 bases and J shed 0 bases, with 10 bases lying between them. CDR3 length equals 16 residues. CDR3 region: CASSYAQGPTNEKLFF. CDR3 bases: TGTGCCAGCAGTTACGCTCAGGGTCCAACTAATGAAAAACTGTTTTTT.

In the case of this clone: This CDR3 is also generated by other DNA sequences in the sample. This chain connects TRBV12-3 or TRBV12-4 to TRBJ1-5, with TRBD1 matching 7 bases. Trimming took 5 bases from V and 7 from J; bases not matched to a gene: 5. The CDR3 contains 13 residues. CDR3 DNA sequence: TGTGCCAGCAGTCGACAGGGCGGGCAGCCCCAGCATTTT. Amino acids: CASSRQGGQPQHF.

V usage is TRBV9 and J usage is TRBJ1-6; 9 bases line up with TRBD1. The germline V gene encodes CDR1 SGDLS and CDR2 YYNGEE. Trimming cost V 3 bases and J 9 bases; bases outside gene matches: 10. The CDR3 contains 16 residues. CDR3 sequence (DNA): TGTGCCAGCAGCGCTGGACCCGGGACAGGGATTTCACCCCTCCACTTT. It yields the protein CASSAGPGTGISPLHF.

The J gene is TRBJ2-7, the V gene TRBV28; D call uncertain. The ends were cut back, 6 bases at V and 1 base at J, with 16 bases in the middle. The germline V gene encodes CDR1 MDHEN and CDR2 SYDVKM. The CDR3 has 15 amino acids. DNA for the CDR3: TGTGCCAGCAGCTCAGCCGCCGGGCCGTCCTACGAGCAGTACTTC. Amino acids: CASSSAAGPSYEQYF.

V gene TRBV28 combines with J gene TRBJ2-7; 9 bases agree with TRBD2. Germline-derived CDR1 and CDR2 are MDHEN and SYDVKM. The length of the CDR3 is 15 residues. The V gene end was trimmed by 5 bases and the J gene end by 1 base; junction bases not matched to a gene: 6. As DNA, the CDR3 is TGTGCCAGCAGTAGACCGGGACTAGCATCCTACGAGCAGTACTTC. It yields the protein CASSRPGLASYEQYF. The full variable domain, in which reference TRBV28 and TRBJ2-7 provide the parts outside the CDR3, is DVKVTQSSRYLVKRTGEKVFLECVQDMDHENMFWYRQDPGLGLRLIYFSYDVKMKEKGDIPEGYSVSREKKERFSLILESASTNQTSMYLCASSRPGLASYEQYFGPGTRLTVT.

CDR3 protein: CASSQNLAGGPGGELFF. The CDR3 DNA reads as TGCGCCAGCAGCCAAAATTTAGCGGGGGGGCCTGGCGGGGAGCTGTTTTTT. J is TRBJ2-2 and V is TRBV4-3, with 11 positions matching TRBD2. CDR3 length: 17 residues. Looked up from germline, CDR1 is LGHNA and CDR2 is YSLEER. Trimming at V came to 2 bases and at J to 7 bases, leaving 9 bases not matched to a gene.

The chain joins TRBV29-1 to TRBJ2-7, with TRBD1 as a possible D gene (6 bases). Germline lookup yields CDR1 SQVTM and CDR2 ANQGSEA. This CDR3 comprises 12 residues. V was cut by 7 bases and J by 4 bases, with 14 bases left in between. The CDR3 here is CSAGDNPYEQYF. The CDR3 coding sequence is TGCAGCGCAGGGGACAATCCTTACGAGCAGTACTTC.